This TCR beta chain comes out of a study of blood T cell repertoires in COVID-19. Background on the study: Specimens from acute and convalescent COVID-19 originated in the United States, Italy and Spain.

Per the original methods: The authors estimated nucleated cell counts from reference gene primer amplification. Assay: immunoSEQ multiplex PCR; the TCRdb copy retains only in-frame clones and omits some. That table supplies the V and J calls and clone size; D and trimming were determined from the DNA. The sample shows hundreds of thousands of clones, roughly 85% of them seen only once. The J segment lost 5 bases and the V segment lost 4 bases, leaving 11 bases of the junction unmatched. Germline-derived CDR1 and CDR2 are SGDLS and YYNGEE. This CDR3 has 15 amino acids. This chain joins TRBV9 and TRBJ2-5; 7 nucleotides agree with TRBD1. The clonotype originates from a human donor in a cohort sampled during active COVID-19. The specimen sequenced was peripheral blood. The CDR3 here is CASSLRTGVTETQYF. The CDR3 DNA sequence: TGTGCCAGCAGCCTCAGGACAGGCGTTACGGAGACCCAGTACTTC.